The clone carrying this TCR beta chain was counted only a few times. Researchers sorted participants into cohorts using their self-reported clinical history. Donors in Cohort 3 who had recovered were those with two negative PCRs, healthcare professional clearance, or resolution of their symptoms. This record belongs to a study of blood T cell repertoires in COVID-19. Only in-frame clones appear in the TCRdb table, and some are missing; sequencing was by immunoSEQ multiplex PCR. The table shows just over 300,000 clones, with roughly 89% occurring only once. Input material: PBMCs or T cells enriched from blood (not recorded which). The receptor comes from a woman between 18 and 30 years old who had recovered from COVID-19.

The CDR3, as DNA: TGTGCCAGCAGCTTAGACCACAGACGCAGCTCCTATAATTCACCCCTCCACTTT. Translated, it gives CASSLDHRRSSYNSPLHF. This chain joins TRBV11-2 and TRBJ1-6; D is unclear. In germline, CDR1 is SGHAT, CDR2 FQNNGV. The CDR3 totals 18 residues. Trimming took off 0 bases at V and 0 bases at J, with 12 bases between the two ends.